What follows are 24 T cell receptor beta chains derived from one specimen sequenced in a study of regulatory T cells in long-lasting Graves disease. Time point defined: newly diagnosed GD, antithyroid drugs for less than 3 months. Isolated PBMC RNA provided the starting material for the TCR library. Investigators prepared the TCR beta libraries by applying iRepertoire HTBI primers and Arm-PCR of CDR3 regions. TCRdb reprocessed the multiplex PCR reads with MiXCR, giving one entry per CDR3 protein. The sample comprises approximately 490,000 distinct CDR3 sequences, 15% to 20% of which are singletons, and over 9% rests with the top ten. These same records also appear under a second study, on T cells in Graves' hyperthyroidism and ophthalmopathy.

Sequences were derived from peripheral blood mononuclear cells (PBMCs), sampled at new diagnosis, from a patient treated with antithyroid drugs. The source of these receptors is a man in his forties with Graves disease.

This clonotype was detected ten times or more. The chain employs TRBV11-1 and TRBJ2-5; D may be TRBD2 (5 bases). This CDR3 spans 17 amino acids. Trimming removed 4 bases from V and 0 bases from J, with 18 bases in between. Germline loops: CDR1 SGHAT, CDR2 FQDESV (reference sequence). CDR3 nucleotides: TGTGCCAGCAGCTCCCGAGTTAGCGAATATTACCAAGAGACCCAGTACTTC. Its translation: CASSSRVSEYYQETQYF.

The chain combines TRBV24-1 with TRBJ2-1; 9 bases line up with TRBD2. Germline CDR1 reads KGHDR; CDR2 reads SFDVKD. The CDR3 consists of 18 residues. The ends lost 2 bases at V and 6 bases at J; junction bases unmatched: 13. The CDR3 spells CATSDSRWREGLLNEQFF. The DNA for the CDR3 is TGTGCCACCAGTGATTCTAGATGGCGGGAGGGCCTTCTCAATGAGCAGTTCTTC.

There are many counts of this clonotype. The V call is TRBV14, the J call TRBJ2-3; D might be TRBD1 (6 bases). With 2 bases removed from V and 1 base from J, the gap between germline ends came to 7 bases. This CDR3 is built from 14 residues. Germline values: CDR1 SGHDN, CDR2 FVKESK. The CDR3 is CASSQYRGTDTQYF. The CDR3 DNA is TGTGCCAGCAGCCAATACAGGGGCACAGATACGCAGTATTTT.

The chain couples TRBV6-1 to TRBJ2-6; unclear D gene. The CDR3 sequence is 16 residues long. V was pared by 5 bases and J by 0 bases, with 11 bases between. CDR1 MNHNS and CDR2 SASEGT come from the germline V gene. DNA for the CDR3: TGTGCCAGCAGTCGGGCCAGTTCCTCTGGGGCCAACGTCCTGACTTTC. Its translation: CASSRASSSGANVLTF.

This clonotype was counted between two and nine times. The CDR3 nucleotides read TGTGCCAGCAGTCCTCCCAACAGGGCCACAGATACGCAGTATTTT. Translated: CASSPPNRATDTQYF. The V gene is TRBV7-9, the J gene TRBJ2-3; possibly TRBD1 for D (6 bases). V lost 6 bases, J lost 2 bases, and 15 bases lay in between. Per the germline V gene, CDR1 is SEHNR and CDR2 is FQNEAQ (reference sequence). The CDR3 spans 15 residues.

This clonotype was observed at least ten times. The chain has TRBV7-9 and TRBJ1-2, with D unclear. Germline CDR1 is SEHNR and CDR2 is FQNEAQ (reference sequence). V shed 5 bases and J shed 0 bases, with 13 bases lying between them. The CDR3 extends over 15 amino acids. CDR3 sequence: CASSIGTKANYGYTF. CDR3 in DNA: TGTGCCAGCAGCATCGGAACGAAAGCTAACTATGGCTACACCTTC.

This clonotype has a count of ten or more. This sequence joins TRBV5-1 and TRBJ2-1; D ambiguous. This CDR3 has 15 amino acids. With 4 bases removed from V and 0 bases from J, the gap between germline ends came to 11 bases. Germline V CDR1 and CDR2: SGHRS, YFSETQ. CDR3 protein: CASSLFVSSYNEQFF. The CDR3 nucleotides read TGCGCCAGCAGCCTTTTCGTGAGCTCCTACAATGAGCAGTTCTTC.

Many counts were recorded for this clonotype. The genes are TRBV2 and TRBJ2-5; TRBD1 aligns across 7 bases. The V segment lost 8 bases and the J segment 1 base; nucleotides outside the gene matches: 7. Germline CDR1 reads SNHLY; CDR2 reads FYNNEI. This CDR3 comprises 14 residues. The CDR3 loop is CASLRQGLQETQYF. The CDR3 nucleotides are TGTGCCAGCCTCAGACAGGGCCTCCAAGAGACCCAGTACTTC.

This clonotype was detected many times. V usage is TRBV28 and J usage is TRBJ2-7; the match to TRBD1 covers 10 bases. The CDR3 covers 15 residues. Germline-derived CDR1 and CDR2 are MDHEN and SYDVKM. V trimming: 5 bases; J trimming: 5 bases; junction bases outside the gene matches: 9. The CDR3 sequence: CASSPRGQGYNEQYF. CDR3 in DNA: TGTGCCAGCAGTCCCCGGGGACAGGGGTACAACGAGCAGTACTTC.

This clonotype was counted ten times or more. As DNA, the CDR3 is TGTGCCAGCAGCTTACTTGACAATGAGCAGTTCTTC. Its protein product is CASSLLDNEQFF. The rearrangement uses TRBV7-9 and TRBJ2-1, with D hard to call. The germline V gene encodes CDR1 SEHNR and CDR2 FQNEAQ (reference sequence). This CDR3 contains 12 residues. Trimming shortened V by 2 bases and J by 5 bases, and 4 bases separated the two germline ends.

This clonotype was counted ten times or more. This sequence joins TRBV2 and TRBJ2-1; 10 bases line up with TRBD2. CDR3 length: 14 residues. V lost 8 bases and J lost 9; bases outside the gene matches: 10. Germline V lookup: CDR1 SNHLY, CDR2 FYNNEI. CDR3 amino acids: CASEPGLALGEQFF. In nucleotides, the CDR3 is TGTGCCAGCGAGCCGGGACTAGCGCTGGGTGAGCAGTTCTTC.

Details on this clonotype: A clone one base away is much larger, so this may be a read error. J is TRBJ2-5 and V is TRBV6-1; 7 nucleotides line up with TRBD1. The CDR3 is made up of 16 amino acids. Per germline, CDR1 MNHNS and CDR2 SASEGT. The CDR3 DNA reads as TGTGCCAGCAGCCAAGGCCTGCGACAGGGCCAAGAGACCCGGTACTTC. Its translation: CASSQGLRQGQETRYF.

The chain is built from TRBV30 and TRBJ2-1, with unresolved D. Germline values: CDR1 GTSNPN, CDR2 SVGIG (reference sequence). The CDR3 totals 13 residues. Trimming stripped 2 bases from V and 8 bases from J, with 13 bases between. For the CDR3, the DNA is TGTGCCTGGAGTCAGAATCAGTGGGATGAGCAGTTCTTC. It translates to CAWSQNQWDEQFF.

This clonotype was observed a few times. The chain uses TRBV30 and TRBJ2-5; unclear D gene. Germline CDR1 is GTSNPN and CDR2 is SVGIG (reference sequence). The V end was cut by 4 bases, the J end by 7 bases, with 4 bases between. This CDR3 is 9 amino acids long. The CDR3 DNA sequence: TGTGCCTGGAACTGGACCCAGTACTTC. It encodes CAWNWTQYF.

The rearrangement uses TRBV7-6 and TRBJ2-1; 13 bases align to TRBD2. Germline V CDR1 and CDR2: SGHVS, FNYEAQ. Trimming took 3 bases from V and 6 from J; bases not matched to a gene: 8. This CDR3 is built from 17 residues. CDR3 in amino acids: CASSFRNGLAGVNEQFF. CDR3 nucleotide sequence: TGTGCCAGCAGCTTCAGGAATGGACTAGCGGGAGTCAATGAGCAGTTCTTC.

This clonotype has ten or more counts. This chain joins TRBV28 and TRBJ2-7, with D possibly TRBD2 on 5 matching bases. The V and J ends lost 7 bases and 5 bases respectively, with 21 bases between them. This CDR3 has 15 amino acids. The germline V gene has CDR1 MDHEN and CDR2 SYDVKM. CDR3 in DNA: TGTGCCAGCACCCTAGGCTCCGGGATGGAAAACGAGCAGTACTTC. It translates to CASTLGSGMENEQYF.

In its sample, this clonotype was seen a few times. The chain links TRBV6-1 to TRBJ2-1; D perhaps matches TRBD1 (5 bases). Trimming removed 6 bases from V and 8 bases from J, with 26 bases in between. From germline, CDR1 is MNHNS and CDR2 SASEGT. The length of the CDR3 is 17 residues. CDR3 loop: CASRPIAQVFVGYEQFF. In DNA, the CDR3 is TGTGCCAGCAGGCCCATCGCACAGGTTTTCGTTGGATATGAGCAGTTCTTC.

This clonotype occurred many times. This chain uses TRBV27 with TRBJ2-3, with TRBD1 as a possible D gene (6 bases). V gave up 3 bases and J gave up 3 bases, with 7 bases separating them. Germline loops: CDR1 MNHEY, CDR2 SMNVEV (reference sequence). The CDR3 is 13 amino acids. The CDR3 spells CASSLGATDTQYF. CDR3 DNA sequence: TGTGCCAGCAGTTTGGGGGCGACAGATACGCAGTATTTT.

This chain uses TRBV24-1 with TRBJ2-5; D is perhaps TRBD2 (5 bases). Germline V CDR1 and CDR2: KGHDR, SFDVKD. There are 15 residues in the CDR3. With 4 bases removed from V and 1 base from J, the gap between germline ends came to 12 bases. This chain's CDR3 is CATSERGLFQETQYF. For the CDR3, the DNA is TGTGCCACCAGTGAGCGAGGACTGTTCCAAGAGACCCAGTACTTC.

This clonotype occurred many times. V gene TRBV12-3 or TRBV12-4 combines with J gene TRBJ2-3; TRBD2 aligns across 13 bases. Trimming took 5 bases from V and 7 from J; bases not matched to a gene: 9. The CDR3 totals 16 residues. The CDR3 sequence: CASSATGTSGKNTQYF. The CDR3 nucleotides are TGTGCCAGCAGTGCCACCGGGACTAGCGGGAAGAATACGCAGTATTTT.

The chain recombines TRBV28 with TRBJ1-2; 7 bases map to TRBD1. V shed 5 bases and J 0 bases; nucleotides not matched to a gene: 12. Germline assignment: CDR1 MDHEN and CDR2 SYDVKM. The CDR3 has 17 amino acids. The CDR3 region has the DNA TGTGCCAGCAGTGGTCGACAGGGCCCGAACCCTAACTATGGCTACACCTTC. Translated, it gives CASSGRQGPNPNYGYTF.

This clonotype has just a few counts. This chain connects TRBV3-1 to TRBJ1-2; D is undetermined. The V gene's germline CDR1 is LGHDT and CDR2 YNNKEL (reference sequence). Trimming cost V 2 bases and J 0 bases, with 4 bases left between them. CDR3 length: 13 residues. The CDR3 DNA sequence: TGTGCCAGCAGCCAAAGAGCTAACTATGGCTACACCTTC. This translates into CASSQRANYGYTF.

This clonotype came up many times. The chain uses TRBV24-1 and TRBJ2-5; 9 nucleotides agree with TRBD1. Germline CDR1 reads KGHDR; CDR2 reads SFDVKD. With V trimmed by 4 bases and J by 5 bases, 10 bases remained unmatched. The CDR3 length is 16 residues. The CDR3, as DNA: TGTGCCACCAGTGAGGACAGGGGACGACGTATGGAGACCCAGTACTTC. It encodes CATSEDRGRRMETQYF.

The sample holds many counts of this clonotype. The V and J genes are TRBV3-1 and TRBJ2-7; D call uncertain. V lost 3 bases, J lost 0 bases, and 9 bases lay in between. The germline gives CDR1 LGHDT, CDR2 YNNKEL (reference sequence). This CDR3 has 14 residues. The CDR3 coding sequence is TGTGCCAGCAGCCAGGCCTCCTACTCCTACGAGCAGTACTTC. Translated, it gives CASSQASYSYEQYF.